This T cell receptor (beta chain) was sequenced for a study of shared T cell receptors in the human thymus (dated by TCRdb to 2020 to 2023). Background for the entire study: The study examined how self-reactive, shared T-cell receptor alpha chains are generated in the human thymus.

Concerning this clone: What antigen it recognizes has not been identified. No clone much larger than this one lies a single base away; base qualities are absent.

To prepare the library, the immunoSEQ multiplex PCR assay was applied. Not all clones reach the TCRdb copy of this immuneACCESS table, which keeps in-frame sequences only. Checked studies attribute under half of the gap to unresolved V genes and leave the rest unexplained. Counted in this sample were around 340,000 clones; more than 85% of them appeared once. Jointly, the top ten make up approximately 0.018% of the sample. This TCR was sampled from a human donor. Sequencing input: thymocytes.

The DNA sequence is given as TGTGCCAGCAGCCAAACTCGGGACCGAGGCTATGGCTACACCTTC. This sequence encodes CASSQTRDRGYGYTF. This receptor chain uses TRBV14 and TRBJ1-2; a tentative D call is TRBD1 (5 bases match). V gives up 2 bases and J gives up 4 bases, and the segment between their germline ends measures 14 bases. CDR1 SGHDN and CDR2 FVKESK were looked up in the germline V gene. Taken from cysteine to phenylalanine, the CDR3 has 15 residues. The sequence is cut down to CDR3 DNA, 45 bases in frame from base 1.